One sample yielded the 3 T cell receptor beta chains listed below, sequenced in a study of PD-1 blockade in classical Hodgkin lymphoma. This table comes from immunoSEQ multiplex PCR, and its TCRdb copy is limited to in-frame clones, with some not included. The sample records 16,000 or so clones, approximately 84% being singletons. Time point noted: newly diagnosed, previously untreated cHL patient sample. The material sequenced was peripheral blood mononuclear cells (PBMCs). These receptors came from a human donor with classical Hodgkin lymphoma.

The chain carries TRBV15 and TRBJ2-3, with D maybe TRBD1 (6 bases). Trimming removed 3 bases from V and 4 bases from J, with 14 bases in between. Per germline, CDR1 LNHNV and CDR2 YYDKDF (reference sequence). This CDR3 has 15 residues. The CDR3 sequence: CATSSSAGDPDTQYF. CDR3 coding DNA: TGTGCCACCAGCAGTTCGGCAGGGGATCCAGATACGCAGTATTTT. Variable domain in full (rest from reference TRBV15 and TRBJ2-3): DAMVIQNPRYQVTQFGKPVTLSCSQTLNHNVMYWYQQKSSQAPKLLFHYYDKDFNNEADTPDNFQSRRPNTSFCFLDIRSPGLGDTAMYLCATSSSAGDPDTQYFGPGTRLTVL.

The CDR3 bases are TGTGCCAGCGGTCGACAGCGACTGAACACTGAAGCTTTCTTT. It specifies CASGRQRLNTEAFF. The chain employs TRBV28 and TRBJ1-1; TRBD1 is a possible D gene (5 bases). Germline V gene lookup returns CDR1 MDHEN and CDR2 SYDVKM. The CDR3 extends over 14 amino acids. The V end lost 8 bases, the J end lost 0 bases, and 13 bases lay between the germline ends.

The gene calls are TRBV20-1 and TRBJ2-1; D ambiguous. Per germline, CDR1 DFQATT and CDR2 SNEGSKA (reference sequence). The CDR3 contains 11 residues. The germline V and J ends were trimmed by 7 bases and 4 bases, with 8 bases remaining between them. CDR3 amino acids: CSELNYNEQFF. The CDR3 DNA follows: TGCAGTGAGCTAAATTACAATGAGCAGTTCTTC.